These 20 T cell receptor beta chains share one sample of origin, sequenced in a study of T cells in Graves' hyperthyroidism and ophthalmopathy. Using RNA transcripts as the source, TCR beta CDR3 regions were amplified. Initially, a first-round RT-PCR of the TCR CDR3 employed the HTBI primer set. TCRdb passed the multiplex PCR reads through MiXCR, listing each CDR3 protein once. The data contain some 760,000 distinct CDR3 sequences, around 15% of them singletons. Sequencing was carried out using blood. The receptor set was obtained from a woman younger than 30 with Graves' hyperthyroidism.

V is TRBV7-2 and J is TRBJ2-1; TRBD2 agrees at 9 bases. Per germline, CDR1 SGHTA and CDR2 FQGNSA. The CDR3 has 15 amino acids. J was trimmed by 2 bases and V by 5 bases; bases with no gene match: 4. This CDR3 reads CASSRGTSPYNEQFF. As DNA, the CDR3 is TGTGCCAGCAGCCGCGGGACTAGCCCCTACAATGAGCAGTTCTTC.

V gene TRBV15 combines with J gene TRBJ2-5; D is undetermined. Per germline, CDR1 LNHNV and CDR2 YYDKDF (reference sequence). The CDR3 is made up of 16 amino acids. V dropped 2 bases and J dropped 5 bases, with 18 bases sitting between them. The CDR3 bases are TGTGCCACCAGCAGAAATCCCGCCCTCGGATTGGAGACCCAGTACTTC. This codes for CATSRNPALGLETQYF.

Many counts were recorded for this clonotype. This chain joins TRBV2 and TRBJ1-5; 11 nucleotides agree with TRBD1. The CDR3 consists of 15 residues. Germline trimming cut 6 bases from V and 7 bases from J; bases unmatched to any gene: 8. Germline CDR1 SNHLY, CDR2 FYNNEI. In nucleotides, the CDR3 is TGTGCCAGCAGCCGGGGACAGGGGGTAGTGCAGCCCCAGCATTTT. The encoded protein is CASSRGQGVVQPQHF.

This clonotype has a handful of counts. The chain links TRBV10-1 to TRBJ2-5, with 12 bases aligning to TRBD2. The germline CDR1 and CDR2 sequences are WNHNN and SYGVQD (reference sequence). Trimming at V came to 4 bases and at J to 5 bases, leaving 5 bases not matched to a gene. The CDR3 is made up of 15 amino acids. CDR3 protein: CASSGLAGGPETQYF. The CDR3 DNA follows: TGCGCCAGCAGTGGGCTAGCGGGAGGGCCGGAGACCCAGTACTTC.

The chain links TRBV19 to TRBJ2-2; 7 positions agree with TRBD1. The CDR3 has 15 amino acids. Germline CDR1 LNHDA, CDR2 SQIVND (reference sequence). Unmatched junction bases numbered 12, after V lost 10 bases and J lost 4 bases. The CDR3 reads CATLHRTGSTGELFF. In DNA form, the CDR3 reads TGTGCCACCCTCCACCGGACAGGATCCACCGGGGAGCTGTTTTTT.

This clonotype was picked up many times. The rearrangement joins TRBV2 to TRBJ2-1; D is ambiguous. Trimming removed 4 bases from V and 0 bases from J, with 10 bases in between. The germline V gene has CDR1 SNHLY and CDR2 FYNNEI. This CDR3 has 15 amino acids. Written as DNA, the CDR3 is TGTGCCAGCAGTGTTGGGCTAATCTCCTACAATGAGCAGTTCTTC. This translates into CASSVGLISYNEQFF.

The table lists this clonotype with many counts. The chain carries TRBV28 and TRBJ1-1; D unclear. V was shortened by 2 bases and J by 7 bases, with 14 bases between the two germline ends. This CDR3 region has 14 residues. CDR1 MDHEN and CDR2 SYDVKM come from the germline V gene. CDR3 sequence: CASSLPGSPVEAFF. The CDR3 DNA is TGTGCCAGCAGTTTACCCGGGTCTCCGGTTGAAGCTTTCTTT.

There are many counts of this clonotype. The chain combines TRBV12-3 or TRBV12-4 with TRBJ2-3, with a tentative D call TRBD2 (5 bases). The ends were cut back, 2 bases at V and 7 bases at J, with 13 bases in the middle. This CDR3 spans 14 amino acids. As DNA, the CDR3 is TGTGCCAGCAGTTTACCGGGGTGGGTGAATACGCAGTATTTT. This encodes CASSLPGWVNTQYF.

This rearrangement joins TRBV5-6 to TRBJ2-2, with D perhaps TRBD2 (5 bases). CDR3 length: 17 residues. Germline V gene data show CDR1 as SGHDT and CDR2 as YYEEEE. The germline V and J ends were trimmed by 3 bases and 0 bases, with 15 bases remaining between them. The CDR3 spells CASSSFARAANTGELFF. Written as DNA, the CDR3 is TGTGCCAGCAGCTCGTTCGCTAGAGCGGCGAACACCGGGGAGCTGTTTTTT.

This chain uses TRBV4-2 with TRBJ2-5; TRBD2 might be the D (6 bases). The CDR3 is 15 residues long. V lost 5 bases, J lost 5 bases, and 18 bases lay in between. The germline V gene encodes CDR1 LGHNA and CDR2 YNFKEQ. CDR3 DNA: TGTGCCAGCAGCTCCTTCCCGGGAGCGGGTGAGACCCAGTACTTC. It translates to CASSSFPGAGETQYF.

This clonotype appeared a few times. The CDR3 DNA follows: TGTGCCAGCAGCCCCGGGACTAGCGGGGGTTGGAGCGGGATCACAGATACGCAGTATTTT. It encodes CASSPGTSGGWSGITDTQYF. This chain uses TRBV5-6 with TRBJ2-3; 14 bases are a match to TRBD2. This CDR3 region has 20 residues. Germline trimming cut 4 bases from V and 2 bases from J; bases unmatched to any gene: 15. The germline CDR1 and CDR2 sequences are SGHDT and YYEEEE. Filled out from reference TRBV5-6 and TRBJ2-3, the complete variable domain reads DAGVTQSPTHLIKTRGQQVTLRCSPKSGHDTVSWYQQALGQGPQFIFQYYEEEERQRGNFPDRFSGHQFPNYSSELNVNALLLGDSALYLCASSPGTSGGWSGITDTQYFGPGTRLTVL.

This chain uses TRBV5-6 with TRBJ1-4; the D is unclear. Germline CDR1 reads SGHDT; CDR2 reads YYEEEE. There are 15 residues in the CDR3. Trimming took 0 bases from V and 4 from J, leaving 10 bases between them. The CDR3, as DNA: TGTGCCAGCAGCTTGGGAACAGATGATAATGAAAAACTGTTTTTT. The encoded protein is CASSLGTDDNEKLFF.

This clonotype has at least ten counts. This sequence joins TRBV12-3 or TRBV12-4 and TRBJ2-5; weak D call: TRBD1 (6 bases). V shed 3 bases and J shed 5 bases, with 16 bases lying between them. This CDR3 has 15 residues. CDR3: CASSFWQGTGETQYF. CDR3 coding DNA: TGTGCCAGCAGTTTTTGGCAGGGGACGGGGGAGACCCAGTACTTC.

This clonotype was counted ten times or more. This chain joins TRBV7-2 and TRBJ2-5, with D hard to call. The CDR3 is 18 residues long. V lost 2 bases to trimming and J lost 5 bases, with 24 bases between them. Germline-derived CDR1 and CDR2 are SGHTA and FQGNSA. For the CDR3, the DNA is TGTGCCAGCAGCTTAATGAGTGGACGGCGGCCCTATGAGGAGACCCAGTACTTC. As protein: CASSLMSGRRPYEETQYF.

The CDR3 nucleotides read TGTGCCAGCAGCTCCAGACCTACGGGCAATGAAAAACTGTTTTTT. Amino acid sequence: CASSSRPTGNEKLFF. The rearrangement links TRBV7-2 to TRBJ1-4, with D unresolved. The V gene's germline CDR1 is SGHTA and CDR2 FQGNSA. The CDR3 covers 15 residues. The germline V and J ends were trimmed by 4 bases and 5 bases, with 14 bases remaining between them.

This clonotype was counted ten times or more. The V gene is TRBV2, the J gene TRBJ2-3; 11 nucleotides line up with TRBD2. CDR1 and CDR2 (germline): SNHLY, FYNNEI. The CDR3 spans 14 residues. V lost 5 bases, J lost 6 bases, and 4 bases stayed unmatched. In DNA form, the CDR3 reads TGTGCCAGCAGTCTACTAGCGGGAGATGATACGCAGTATTTT. This encodes CASSLLAGDDTQYF.

This clonotype was detected only a few times. The junction differs from germline at one of its ends, possibly a read error. V and J are TRBV11-2 and TRBJ2-1; D uncertain. Per germline, CDR1 SGHAT and CDR2 FQNNGV. There are 18 residues in the CDR3. Here the CDR3 reads CANSLYSDGRVVYNEQFF. The DNA for the CDR3 is TGTGCCAACAGCTTATACTCGGACGGACGTGTGGTCTACAATGAGCAGTTCTTC.

This clonotype was found many times. The V call is TRBV11-2, the J call TRBJ2-3; a weak D match, TRBD1 (6 bases). Germline V CDR1 and CDR2: SGHAT, FQNNGV. There are 14 residues in the CDR3. Trimming cost V 5 bases and J 3 bases, with 12 bases left between them. CDR3 DNA sequence: TGTGCCAGCAGCGGGGGCGTCGGTACAGATACGCAGTATTTT. Translating it yields CASSGGVGTDTQYF.

In its sample, this clonotype was seen many times. This sequence joins TRBV3-1 and TRBJ2-1; 11 bases match TRBD2. J gave up 7 bases and V 1 base, and 3 bases lay outside the gene matches. The CDR3 spans 15 residues. Looked up from germline, CDR1 is LGHDT and CDR2 is YNNKEL (reference sequence). CDR3 protein: CASSQGLAGSNEQFF. The CDR3 nucleotides read TGTGCCAGCAGCCAAGGACTAGCGGGATCTAATGAGCAGTTCTTC.

This clonotype appeared many times. V and J are TRBV11-2 and TRBJ1-5; D gene unclear. Trimming removed 5 bases at V and 3 bases at J, with 8 bases between. The CDR3 length is 13 residues. CDR1 is SGHAT, CDR2 FQNNGV, per germline. The CDR3 DNA reads as TGTGCCAGCAGCATTAGTCCCAATCAGCCCCAGCATTTT. Its translation is CASSISPNQPQHF.